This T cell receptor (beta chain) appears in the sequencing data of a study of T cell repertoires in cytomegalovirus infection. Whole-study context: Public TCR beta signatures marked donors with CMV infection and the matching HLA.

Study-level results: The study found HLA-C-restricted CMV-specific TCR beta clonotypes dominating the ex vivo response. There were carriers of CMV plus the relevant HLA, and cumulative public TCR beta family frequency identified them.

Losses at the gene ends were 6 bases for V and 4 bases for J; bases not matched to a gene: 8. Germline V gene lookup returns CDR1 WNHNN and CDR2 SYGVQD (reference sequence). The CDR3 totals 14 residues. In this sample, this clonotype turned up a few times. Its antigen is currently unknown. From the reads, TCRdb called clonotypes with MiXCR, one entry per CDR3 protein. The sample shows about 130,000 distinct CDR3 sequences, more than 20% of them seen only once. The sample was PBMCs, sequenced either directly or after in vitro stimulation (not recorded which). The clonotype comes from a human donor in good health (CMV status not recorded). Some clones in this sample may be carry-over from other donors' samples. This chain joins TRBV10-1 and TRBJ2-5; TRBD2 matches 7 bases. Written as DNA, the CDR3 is TGCGCCAGCAGCGCTGGGACTACCCCAGAGACCCAGTACTTC. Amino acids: CASSAGTTPETQYF.